This TCR beta chain comes out of a study of blood T cell repertoires in COVID-19. Study at large: Italy, Spain and the United States were the sources of the convalescent and acute COVID-19 samples. In each case, the material was cDNA or gDNA derived from T cells, B-cell-depleted T cells, or PBMCs.

In the authors' methods: Reference gene primer amplification gave nucleated cell count estimates. Assay used: immunoSEQ multiplex PCR; TCRdb lists only in-frame clones, some missing. V and J calls and clone size are given by that table; D and trimming were obtained from the DNA. This table holds 80,000 or so clones, 82% found once. Germline loops: CDR1 MDHEN, CDR2 SYDVKM. This CDR3 is 12 amino acids long. The V end was cut by 5 bases, the J end by 6 bases, with 8 bases between. The chain is built from TRBV28 and TRBJ1-5; D is unresolved. This receptor was identified in a man in his 60s with acute or convalescent COVID-19. Sequenced sample: peripheral blood. Written as DNA, the CDR3 is TGTGCCAGCAGTATACCAGGTCAGCCCCAGCATTTT. It yields the protein CASSIPGQPQHF.